The present TCR beta chain was sequenced within a study of CD8 T cells in ankylosing spondylitis (dated by TCRdb to about 2017). Study-level background: The study profiled T cell receptor beta repertoires in healthy donors and ankylosing spondylitis patients to find disease-linked TCR variants. The whole study cohort included 95 to 130 healthy donors and 25 or so ankylosing spondylitis patients. Peripheral blood samples were taken, and synovial fluid was additionally collected from ankylosing spondylitis patients. The research as a whole found: The disease-linked clones were reported to be significantly enriched in matched synovial fluid samples from ankylosing spondylitis patients. Blood from ankylosing spondylitis patients appeared to be characterized by a TCR beta motif composed of about eight highly homologous amino acid variants. Some of the motif variants had been reported before in the synovial fluid and blood of reactive arthritis patients, a finding that suggests common disease-initiation mechanisms. The disease-linked clones had a CD8+ phenotype and were found at relatively low frequencies in peripheral blood.

Sequencing was performed on an Illumina HiSeq 2500. Quantitative 5'-RACE with molecular barcodes was the method used to prepare the TCR beta libraries. In the paper's pipeline: To identify disease-linked TCR variants, a new computational method was used, one built on a probabilistic model of VDJ rearrangement. Starting from the raw public reads, TCRdb applied fastp trimming at Q25, assembled clones with MiXCR and retained in-frame beta chains. Every distinct CDR3 protein forms one entry, paired with its most common genes and DNA. TCRdb, not the authors, supplied the V and J calls. For this sample the table gives under 250,000 distinct CDR3 sequences, of which more than 25% were detected only once. The ten largest account for about 4.2% of the sample. CDR1 and CDR2, looked up from the germline V gene, are MNHEY and SVGAGI. V is clipped by 0 bases and J by 7 bases, and the sequence between their germline boundaries is 9 bases long. Spanning cysteine to phenylalanine, the CDR3 consists of 13 amino acids. Only the CDR3 DNA is retained, 39 bases long and in frame from the first base.

This clonotype has a handful of counts. Its antigen is not yet known. Qualities for individual bases were not recorded, and no much larger clone is one base off. Input material: blood, either unsorted or a sorted T cell fraction (not recorded which). The chain joins TRBV6-5 to TRBJ1-2; no confident D gene assignment can be made. The TCR was taken from a male donor with ankylosing spondylitis or in good health (not recorded which). The CDR3 region has the sequence CASSYSTGGGYTF. The nucleotides are TGTGCCAGCAGTTACTCGACGGGAGGTGGCTACACCTTC.